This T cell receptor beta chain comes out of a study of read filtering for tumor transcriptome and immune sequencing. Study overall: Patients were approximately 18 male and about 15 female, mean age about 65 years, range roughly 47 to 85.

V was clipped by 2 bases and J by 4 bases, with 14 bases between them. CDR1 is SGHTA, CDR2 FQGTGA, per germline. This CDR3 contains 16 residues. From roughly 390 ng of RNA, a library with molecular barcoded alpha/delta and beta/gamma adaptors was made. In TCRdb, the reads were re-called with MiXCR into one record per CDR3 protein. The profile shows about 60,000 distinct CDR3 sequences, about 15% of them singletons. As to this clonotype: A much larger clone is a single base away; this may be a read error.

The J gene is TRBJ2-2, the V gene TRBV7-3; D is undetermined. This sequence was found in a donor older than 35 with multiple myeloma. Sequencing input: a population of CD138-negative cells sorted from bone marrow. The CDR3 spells CASSLDIVTGTGELFF. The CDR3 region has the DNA TGTGCCAGCAGCTTAGATATCGTGACGGGCACCGGGGAGCTGTTTTTT.